This T cell receptor (beta chain) was identified during a study of cytomegalovirus exposure and HLA in healthy donors. The CDR3 consists of 19 residues. Per germline, CDR1 SGHAT and CDR2 FQNNGV. Trimming at V came to 3 bases and at J to 0 bases, leaving 14 bases not matched to a gene. The study ran its PCR with 60 Vbeta and 13 Jbeta primers. The repertoire was sequenced with immunoSEQ multiplex PCR; TCRdb's copy has only in-frame clones and lacks some. The data show roughly 110,000 clones, with roughly 73% seen just once and roughly 2.5% held by the top ten. About this clone itself: As yet, its antigen is unknown.

Study-wide results and limits: Other equally common chains were less clonally expanded than HLA-associated TCR beta chains, a later analysis showed. Earlier analysis looked at TCR beta V segments, and most were productive about 87% or about 30% of the time. Researchers catalogued some 160 TCR beta chains as cytomegalovirus-associated. Within the data, a cluster of highly shared sequence variants was likely a sequencing artifact.

The chain carries TRBV11-2 and TRBJ2-4, with 7 bases identical to TRBD2. The TCR originated in a man aged 40-49 years in good health and CMV-seronegative. Sequences were obtained from PBMCs. CDR3 bases: TGTGCCAGCAGCTTTACCCGTGAGCGGGGAAACAAAGCCAAAAACATTCAGTACTTC. This translates into CASSFTRERGNKAKNIQYF.